The 29 T cell receptor beta chains listed next were all sequenced from one sample in a study of T cell repertoires in cytomegalovirus infection. Each CDR3 protein is one row after TCRdb ran MiXCR on the reads. The table has 250,000 to 300,000 distinct CDR3 sequences, 25% seen once. Material for sequencing was PBMCs. The source is a human donor in good health (CMV status not recorded). Some clones in this sample may be carry-over from other donors' samples.

The V gene is TRBV20-1, the J gene TRBJ2-5; no definite D call. V dropped 3 bases and J dropped 2 bases, with 16 bases sitting between them. The germline CDR1 and CDR2 sequences are DFQATT and SNEGSKA (reference sequence). The CDR3 runs 15 residues. The CDR3, as DNA: TGCAGTGCTAGCCCGGCGGTAGTGGCACAAGAGACCCAGTACTTC. Its protein product is CSASPAVVAQETQYF.

There are many counts of this clonotype. The chain employs TRBV7-2 and TRBJ2-7; TRBD2 matches at 7 bases. This CDR3 has 16 residues. Germline V gene data show CDR1 as SGHTA and CDR2 as FQGNSA. After removal of 4 bases from V and 5 bases from J, the junction contained 14 bases not matched to a gene. This CDR3 reads CASSSPFVGGPDEQYF. The CDR3 DNA follows: TGTGCCAGCAGCTCCCCCTTTGTGGGAGGGCCCGACGAGCAGTACTTC.

The chain is built from TRBV5-1 and TRBJ1-4; D unresolved. Trimming left V 2 bases short and J 0 bases short, with 8 bases between. This CDR3 spans 15 amino acids. Germline assignment: CDR1 SGHRS and CDR2 YFSETQ. CDR3 residues: CASSFQAATNEKLFF. The CDR3, as DNA: TGCGCCAGCAGCTTTCAGGCCGCAACTAATGAAAAACTGTTTTTT.

CDR3 loop: CASSVTSGGLYTGELFF. The CDR3 DNA follows: TGTGCCAGCAGTGTGACTAGCGGGGGGCTCTACACCGGGGAGCTGTTTTTT. V is TRBV6-1 and J is TRBJ2-2; 13 nucleotides align to TRBD2. This CDR3 has 17 residues. CDR1 and CDR2 from the germline V gene are MNHNS and SASEGT. V dropped 4 bases and J dropped 3; count of bases not matched to a gene: 5.

The chain recombines TRBV28 with TRBJ2-1, with TRBD2 matching 7 bases. Unmatched junction bases numbered 11, after V lost 6 bases and J lost 0 bases. The germline V gene encodes CDR1 MDHEN and CDR2 SYDVKM. The length of the CDR3 is 17 residues. DNA of the CDR3: TGTGCCAGCAGACCGATTCTAGCGGCAAGCTCCTACAATGAGCAGTTCTTC. Protein sequence: CASRPILAASSYNEQFF.

This clonotype was observed a handful of times. The chain joins TRBV7-6 to TRBJ1-2; D not certain. V was trimmed by 0 bases and J by 4 bases, leaving 6 bases between them. The germline gives CDR1 SGHVS, CDR2 FNYEAQ. The CDR3 contains 13 residues. The CDR3 protein is CASSLAGGYGYTF. The CDR3 DNA follows: TGTGCCAGCAGCTTAGCGGGTGGCTATGGCTACACCTTC.

This clonotype appeared a few times. The chain carries TRBV7-3 and TRBJ1-2; TRBD1 agrees at 9 bases. CDR1 and CDR2 (germline): SGHTA, FQGTGA. There are 18 residues in the CDR3. J was trimmed by 2 bases and V by 5 bases; bases with no gene match: 15. CDR3 loop: CASSQLAGTGPRNYGYTF. The CDR3 region has the DNA TGTGCCAGCAGCCAACTAGCGGGGACAGGGCCACGGAACTATGGCTACACCTTC.

The chain recombines TRBV5-1 with TRBJ2-7; D not resolved. V lost 2 bases and J 3 bases, leaving 9 bases between the germline ends. In germline, CDR1 is SGHRS, CDR2 YFSETQ. This CDR3 has 13 amino acids. CDR3 DNA: TGCGCCAGCAGCTTTGACCGACACTACGAGCAGTACTTC. Amino acids: CASSFDRHYEQYF.

The chain has TRBV14 and TRBJ1-1; D not resolved. The CDR3 runs 14 residues. V gave up 1 base and J gave up 4 bases, with 10 bases separating them. Germline loops: CDR1 SGHDN, CDR2 FVKESK. In DNA form, the CDR3 reads TGTGCCAGCAGCCAAGTATACAGCGGCACTGAAGCTTTCTTT. It encodes CASSQVYSGTEAFF.

This chain links TRBV20-1 with TRBJ1-4, with 11 bases fitting TRBD1. Germline V gives CDR1 DFQATT, CDR2 SNEGSKA (reference sequence). This CDR3 has 15 amino acids. The V and J ends lost 2 bases and 7 bases, in that order; junction bases with no gene match: 6. The CDR3 sequence: CSARNVGTGGEKLFF. As DNA, the CDR3 is TGCAGTGCTAGAAACGTCGGGACAGGGGGTGAAAAACTGTTTTTT.

CDR3 nucleotide sequence: TGTGCCAGCAGTTGCGCCCGGGACTCGACCGGGGAGCAGTACTTC. It yields the protein CASSCARDSTGEQYF. This chain uses TRBV11-3 with TRBJ2-7; D is perhaps TRBD2 (6 bases). The CDR3 length is 15 residues. V was shortened by 6 bases and J by 7 bases, with 22 bases between the two germline ends. Germline loops: CDR1 SGHNT, CDR2 YENEEA.

V usage is TRBV12-3 or TRBV12-4 and J usage is TRBJ2-2; weak D call: TRBD1 (6 bases). Trimming shortened V by 6 bases and J by 2 bases, and 16 bases separated the two germline ends. CDR3 length equals 16 residues. CDR3 protein: CASSLGGRGNTGELFF. For the CDR3, the DNA is TGTGCCAGCAGCCTTGGGGGCAGGGGAAACACCGGGGAGCTGTTTTTT.

The chain combines TRBV5-4 with TRBJ2-3; D possibly corresponds to TRBD1 (5 bases). The CDR3 runs to 16 residues. Germline assignment: CDR1 SGHNT and CDR2 YYREEE (reference sequence). V lost 4 bases and J 3 bases, leaving 18 bases between the germline ends. For the CDR3, the DNA is TGTGCCAGCAGCGGGGCCATAGGGGTGGGGACAGATACGCAGTATTTT. It is translated as CASSGAIGVGTDTQYF.

This clonotype was seen ten or more times. This chain connects TRBV7-2 to TRBJ2-1, with 8 nucleotides matching TRBD2. Looked up from germline, CDR1 is SGHTA and CDR2 is FQGNSA. Losses at the gene ends were 6 bases for V and 3 bases for J; bases not matched to a gene: 7. This CDR3 is built from 15 residues. The CDR3 reads CASSLRGGIYNEQFF. CDR3 nucleotides: TGTGCCAGCAGTCTGCGCGGGGGGATCTACAATGAGCAGTTCTTC.

The rearrangement uses TRBV4-1 and TRBJ2-1; D not resolved. The V gene's germline CDR1 is MGHRA and CDR2 YSYEKL. Trimming stripped 0 bases from V and 8 bases from J, with 11 bases between. The CDR3 has 14 residues. The CDR3 sequence is CASSQDTSTDEQFF. The DNA of the CDR3 is TGCGCCAGCAGCCAAGACACCTCGACGGATGAGCAGTTCTTC.

This clonotype has only a few counts. V usage is TRBV7-9 and J usage is TRBJ2-2; 7 bases are shared with TRBD2. From germline, CDR1 is SEHNR and CDR2 FQNEAQ (reference sequence). V lost 10 bases and J lost 0; bases outside the gene matches: 2. The length of the CDR3 is 13 residues. The CDR3 sequence is CATGGPNTGELFF. The CDR3 DNA reads TGTGCCACGGGGGGACCGAACACCGGGGAGCTGTTTTTT.

This clonotype occurred a few times. The V call is TRBV11-2, the J call TRBJ1-2; D possibly corresponds to TRBD1 (5 bases). Between the trimmed V and J ends, which lost 1 base and 4 bases, there was a span of 13 bases. CDR3 length: 15 residues. From germline, CDR1 is SGHAT and CDR2 FQNNGV. The CDR3 DNA is TGTGCCAGCAGCTTAGGCCGGGACGGATTCTATGGCTACACCTTC. Its protein is CASSLGRDGFYGYTF. The full variable domain, in which reference TRBV11-2 and TRBJ1-2 provide the parts outside the CDR3, is EAGVAQSPRYKIIEKRQSVAFWCNPISGHATLYWYQQILGQGPKLLIQFQNNGVVDDSQLPKDRFSAERLKGVDSTLKIQPAKLEDSAVYLCASSLGRDGFYGYTFGSGTRLTVV.

This clonotype came up many times. The chain couples TRBV7-2 to TRBJ2-7, with 7 bases lining up with TRBD2. This CDR3 region has 15 residues. The V segment lost 1 base and the J segment 0 bases; nucleotides outside the gene matches: 3. CDR1 and CDR2 (germline): SGHTA, FQGNSA. CDR3 residues: CASSLGGSVSYEQYF. In nucleotides, the CDR3 is TGTGCCAGCAGCTTAGGCGGGAGCGTCTCCTACGAGCAGTACTTC.

The chain employs TRBV14 and TRBJ2-1; 9 bases fit TRBD2. Germline V gene data show CDR1 as SGHDN and CDR2 as FVKESK. V lost 2 bases to trimming and J lost 4 bases; unmatched junction nucleotides: 15. The CDR3 extends over 19 amino acids. Here the CDR3 DNA reads TGTGCCAGCAGCCAACGCGCCTTCGCTAGCGGGGCCGGGTACAATGAGCAGTTCTTC. Translation gives CASSQRAFASGAGYNEQFF.

Many counts were recorded for this clonotype. The chain employs TRBV6-2 or TRBV6-3 and TRBJ1-5, with TRBD1 matching over 10 bases. Germline-derived CDR1 and CDR2 are MNHEY and SVGEGT. The V gene end was trimmed by 0 bases and the J gene end by 10 bases; junction bases not matched to a gene: 6. CDR3 length: 15 residues. In DNA form, the CDR3 reads TGTGCCAGCAGTTACTCGTGGGGGACAGGGGAACCCCAGCATTTT. This gives the protein CASSYSWGTGEPQHF.

As DNA, the CDR3 is TGCAGTGCTAGAGATGGGGGGCGGAGCTCCTACAATGAGCAGTTCTTC. This codes for CSARDGGRSSYNEQFF. The chain has TRBV20-1 and TRBJ2-1; D may match TRBD1 or TRBD2 (6 bases each). The CDR3 has 16 amino acids. V gave up 0 bases and J gave up 0 bases, with 12 bases separating them. CDR1 and CDR2 from the germline V gene are DFQATT and SNEGSKA (reference sequence).

This clonotype was seen more than once but under ten times. The chain has TRBV20-1 and TRBJ1-6, with D perhaps matching TRBD1 (6 bases). From germline, CDR1 is DFQATT and CDR2 SNEGSKA (reference sequence). V was cut by 6 bases and J by 0 bases, with 15 bases left in between. The CDR3 is 16 residues long. This CDR3 is CSALPEGGSYNSPLHF. CDR3 bases: TGCAGTGCCCTCCCGGAGGGGGGCTCCTATAATTCACCCCTCCACTTT.

This clonotype has only a few counts. The chain recombines TRBV7-2 with TRBJ2-2, with D unresolved. This CDR3 spans 13 amino acids. V lost 5 bases to trimming and J lost 3 bases, with 7 bases between them. The germline gives CDR1 SGHTA, CDR2 FQGNSA. CDR3 DNA sequence: TGTGCCAGCAGCCGTGAACACACCGGGGAGCTGTTTTTT. Translation gives CASSREHTGELFF.

The chain joins TRBV5-1 to TRBJ1-1; D remains ambiguous. Germline CDR1 is SGHRS and CDR2 is YFSETQ. V was shortened by 0 bases and J by 4 bases, with 19 bases between the two germline ends. The CDR3 has 17 amino acids. Here the CDR3 DNA reads TGCGCCAGCAGCTTGGCCGTATCGGGGTCCGGTTCCACTGAAGCTTTCTTT. As protein: CASSLAVSGSGSTEAFF.

The chain combines TRBV7-2 with TRBJ1-6, with TRBD1 matching 9 bases. The CDR3 runs 16 residues. With 5 bases clipped from V and 5 bases from J, the junction kept 7 bases outside the gene matches. Germline-derived CDR1 and CDR2 are SGHTA and FQGNSA. CDR3 DNA sequence: TGTGCCAGCAGCATCCTGGGACAGGGTGATAATTCACCCCTCCACTTT. This encodes CASSILGQGDNSPLHF.

This clonotype was observed a few times. The chain joins TRBV7-2 to TRBJ2-7; TRBD2 agrees at 8 bases. CDR3 length: 17 residues. The junction had 13 bases not matched to a gene; V was cut back by 0 bases and J by 6 bases. Per germline, CDR1 SGHTA and CDR2 FQGNSA. The CDR3 DNA is TGTGCCAGCAGCTTAGCGGTGGCTAGCGGGCGGACCCGCGAGCAGTACTTC. Protein sequence: CASSLAVASGRTREQYF. Using reference TRBV7-2 and TRBJ2-7 for the parts outside the CDR3, the full variable domain is GAGVSQSPSNKVTEKGKDVELRCDPISGHTALYWYRQSLGQGLEFLIYFQGNSAPDKSGLPSDRFSAERTGGSVSTLTIQRTQQEDSAVYLCASSLAVASGRTREQYFGPGTRLTVT.

V and J are TRBV6-2 or TRBV6-3 and TRBJ1-1; unclear D gene. CDR3 length: 14 amino acids. V lost 1 base to trimming and J lost 3 bases, with 9 bases between them. Per the germline V gene, CDR1 is MNHEY and CDR2 is SVGEGT. The CDR3 sequence: CASSYYAGYTEAFF. In DNA form, the CDR3 reads TGTGCCAGCAGTTACTATGCAGGTTACACTGAAGCTTTCTTT.

This clonotype was seen just once. The gene calls are TRBV6-2 or TRBV6-3 and TRBJ2-1; 12 bases agree with TRBD2. Trimming took 5 bases from V and 9 from J; bases not matched to a gene: 11. This CDR3 is built from 16 residues. CDR1 MNHEY and CDR2 SVGEGT come from the germline V gene. The CDR3 bases are TGTGCCAGCAGTCGAACATCACTAGCGGGGGGAGTTGAGCAGTTCTTC. Translation gives CASSRTSLAGGVEQFF.

The chain joins TRBV19 to TRBJ2-5; TRBD2 matches at 8 bases. Germline V gives CDR1 LNHDA, CDR2 SQIVND (reference sequence). The CDR3 length is 15 residues. With 4 bases clipped from V and 2 bases from J, the junction kept 6 bases outside the gene matches. The CDR3 nucleotides read TGTGCCAGTAGTAAAGTAGCGGGACGTCAAGAGACCCAGTACTTC. This codes for CASSKVAGRQETQYF.